This note documents a single T cell receptor (beta chain) sequence. The antigen this receptor binds is unknown. No much larger clone exists at a distance of one base, and base qualities are not known. V and J lose 1 base and 1 base, and a span of 10 bases separates them. The CDR3 sequence holds 15 residues, the cysteine and phenylalanine included. Only the CDR3 region is kept as DNA, spanning 45 bases read in frame from base 1. CDR1 and CDR2 were assigned from the germline V gene as SNHLY and FYNNEI. Sequencing instrument: Illumina NovaSeq 6000. TCR cDNA was synthesized by 5'RACE template switching, through which a universal primer site and unique molecular identifiers were introduced. Priming for cDNA synthesis came from both the TCR alpha and TCR beta constant segments. Library amplification used two PCR steps, and the second PCR step added sample barcodes and sequencing adapters. Libraries were sequenced on Illumina HiSeq 2500 (2x100 bp) or NovaSeq (2x150 bp). Concerning the study's data processing: MIGEC handled demultiplexing of reads and collapsing into UMI consensus sequences, while MiXCR performed V(D)J alignment. Vaccine-responding clonotypes were identified with edgeR using replicate PBMC samples, with FDR below 0.01 and a log2 fold change above 5 up to day 15 being required. CD4 or CD8 identity was assigned to each bulk clonotype according to whether the clonotype was present at higher abundance in the sequenced CD4 repertoire or the sequenced CD8 repertoire. TCRdb reran the public reads through fastp at Q25 and MiXCR, keeping productive beta chains. Rows matching on CDR3 protein sequence are summarized as one entry with the most common DNA and genes. These V and J calls derive from TCRdb rather than the authors' analysis. Across this sample there are under 350,000 distinct CDR3 sequences, with 4.1% seen only once. The ten biggest clones cover around 25% of the sample.

The source of the sample is a study of T cells after yellow fever vaccination (dated by TCRdb to the late 2010s). For context, the study as a whole: The SMART-Seq v4 Ultra Low Input RNA kit was used to prepare libraries from fractions with low cell numbers. To follow T-cell clones before and after primary and booster YFV17D yellow fever vaccination, bulk TCR alpha and beta repertoires were sequenced over time. Two healthy male donors made up the cohort, one aged 18 to 30 years and the other aged 30 to 39 years. Blood was collected at multiple timepoints before and after primary and secondary immunization, and bulk PBMC replicates and cell subsets were isolated.

The treatment or condition label, read with the paper, signifies: live attenuated yellow fever vaccine strain. At each blood-draw timepoint, two biological replicates of bulk PBMCs were obtained. A standard Ficoll-Paque protocol was used to isolate PBMCs from peripheral blood. TriZol was used to extract RNA from bulk PBMCs, from CD4 and CD8 fractions, and from dextramer-positive and dextramer-negative fractions. Overall study outcomes, separate from this receptor: Compared with the primary T-cell response, the secondary T-cell response was faster but weaker, reaching its peak on day 5 rather than on day 15. Only a couple of donors were included in the study, so the extent to which the findings can be generalized is limited. A small share of clonotypes was detected in both CD4 and CD8 compartments, with the overlap likely arising from convergent recombination. FACS-sorted repertoires could contain abundant contaminating clonotypes from the bulk population, so computational filtering was required. Most clones expanded after primary vaccination were re-detected after the booster (96% of CD4 and 88% of CD8), suggesting broad memory maintenance.

The rearranged chain carries TRBV2 and TRBJ2-5; the D region possibly corresponds to TRBD2 (5 bases align). The sequence derives from a man younger than 30 who received the YFV17D yellow fever vaccine. The material sequenced was PBMCs, taken 5 days after the yellow fever booster vaccination. CDR3 region: CASSEDLGLQETQYF. The DNA sequence is as follows: TGTGCCAGCAGTGAAGACTTAGGACTCCAAGAGACCCAGTACTTC.